This T cell receptor beta chain was recovered during a study of blood T cell repertoires in COVID-19. J gave up 3 bases and V 3 bases, and 4 bases lay outside the gene matches. The germline V gene encodes CDR1 MGHRA and CDR2 YSYEKL. The CDR3 is made up of 17 amino acids. Generated by immunoSEQ multiplex PCR, the TCRdb table keeps only in-frame clones and is missing some. The sample lists approximately 400,000 clones, 85% to 90% occurring once. The specimen sequenced was PBMCs or T cells enriched from blood (not recorded which). This chain joins TRBV4-1 and TRBJ2-3; 15 bases align to TRBD2. This TCR derives from a woman between 18 and 30 years old who had recovered from COVID-19. CDR3 DNA sequence: TGCGCCAGCAGCCAGGGACTAGCGGGGGGTATTACAGATACGCAGTATTTT. The encoded protein is CASSQGLAGGITDTQYF.